One and the same sample provided the 25 T cell receptor beta chains below, sequenced in a study of blood T cell repertoires in COVID-19. The method was immunoSEQ multiplex PCR; TCRdb's version includes in-frame clones alone and lacks a portion of them. Altogether 100,000 to 150,000 clones are present, about four fifths being singletons, with the ten largest covering about an eighth. Material: peripheral blood. The receptors here all came from a man aged 55 to 70 with acute or convalescent COVID-19.

This chain uses TRBV27 with TRBJ2-1, with TRBD2 matching over 13 bases. J gave up 4 bases and V 6 bases, and 3 bases lay outside the gene matches. Germline V gene lookup returns CDR1 MNHEY and CDR2 SMNVEV (reference sequence). This CDR3 region has 15 residues. The CDR3 loop is CASSPGLAGYNEQFF. CDR3 bases: TGTGCCAGCAGCCCGGGACTAGCGGGGTACAATGAGCAGTTCTTC.

This chain connects TRBV7-9 to TRBJ2-7; TRBD1 matches at 9 bases. Trimming removed 5 bases from V and 5 bases from J; junction bases left unmatched: 10. Germline values: CDR1 SEHNR, CDR2 FQNEAQ (reference sequence). This CDR3 contains 15 residues. This chain's CDR3 is CASSRGTGLGDEQYF. As DNA, the CDR3 is TGTGCCAGCAGCCGAGGGACAGGGTTAGGGGACGAGCAGTACTTC. Full variable domain (remainder filled in from reference TRBV7-9 and TRBJ2-7): DTGVSQNPRHKITKRGQNVTFRCDPISEHNRLYWYRQTLGQGPEFLTYFQNEAQLEKSRLLSDRFSAERPKGSFSTLEIQRTEQGDSAMYLCASSRGTGLGDEQYFGPGTRLTVT.

The chain links TRBV6-5 to TRBJ2-7; D is unresolved. The CDR3 is 12 amino acids. The V end lost 6 bases, the J end lost 2 bases, and 8 bases lay between the germline ends. Germline loops: CDR1 MNHEY, CDR2 SVGAGI. CDR3 sequence reads: CASRGIAYEQYF. CDR3 in DNA: TGTGCCAGCAGGGGCATCGCCTACGAGCAGTACTTC.

The V gene is TRBV6-6, the J gene TRBJ1-2, with 10 bases that match TRBD1. CDR3 length: 14 residues. CDR1 MNHNY and CDR2 SVGAGI come from the germline V gene (reference sequence). The V and J ends lost 2 bases and 6 bases, in that order; junction bases with no gene match: 3. This CDR3 reads CASSYAGQGNGYTF. DNA of the CDR3: TGTGCCAGCAGTTACGCGGGACAGGGGAATGGCTACACCTTC.

The V call is TRBV2, the J call TRBJ1-2; the match to TRBD1 covers 9 bases. The V and J ends lost 5 bases and 6 bases, in that order; junction bases with no gene match: 16. This CDR3 spans 17 amino acids. CDR1 is SNHLY, CDR2 FYNNEI, per germline. The CDR3 sequence: CASSQPGTGKVLDGYTF. The CDR3 DNA reads TGTGCCAGCAGTCAACCCGGGACAGGGAAGGTTCTTGATGGCTACACCTTC.

V usage is TRBV24-1 and J usage is TRBJ1-2; D might be TRBD1 (5 bases). CDR1 is KGHDR, CDR2 SFDVKD, per germline. With 4 bases removed from V and 3 bases from J, the gap between germline ends came to 17 bases. This CDR3 contains 16 residues. The CDR3 DNA reads as TGTGCCACCAGTGACGCAGGCCCGGCAGGGTACTATGGCTACACCTTC. Its protein is CATSDAGPAGYYGYTF.

The V call is TRBV7-8, the J call TRBJ2-2, with D tentatively TRBD2 (7 bases). This CDR3 is built from 16 residues. V was shortened by 5 bases and J by 6 bases, with 19 bases between the two germline ends. Germline-derived CDR1 and CDR2 are SGHVS and FQNEAQ. The DNA for the CDR3 is TGTGCCAGCAGCGCCGGGGGGCTGGTAGAATCCGGGGAGCTGTTTTTT. Translation gives CASSAGGLVESGELFF.

This sequence joins TRBV5-1 and TRBJ2-5, with D possibly matching TRBD2 (5 bases). Germline V CDR1 and CDR2: SGHRS, YFSETQ. Trimming left V 2 bases short and J 4 bases short, with 18 bases between. The CDR3 runs 16 residues. This CDR3 reads CASSLGFGGGRETQYF. CDR3 nucleotide sequence: TGCGCCAGCAGCTTAGGGTTCGGCGGCGGGCGAGAGACCCAGTACTTC.

The gene calls are TRBV5-1 and TRBJ1-5; no clear D gene. Germline lookup yields CDR1 SGHRS and CDR2 YFSETQ. The CDR3 length is 14 residues. V gave up 2 bases and J gave up 5 bases, with 11 bases separating them. CDR3 nucleotides: TGCGCCAGCAGCTTTGGAGGGAACGATCAGCCCCAGCATTTT. Its translation is CASSFGGNDQPQHF.

The rearrangement uses TRBV9 and TRBJ1-2; 8 bases agree with TRBD1. This CDR3 spans 14 amino acids. The trim removed 4 bases at V and 2 bases at J, leaving 4 bases unmatched. CDR1 is SGDLS, CDR2 YYNGEE, per germline. CDR3 coding DNA: TGTGCCAGCAGCTCCTCAGGGGGCAACTATGGCTACACCTTC. Translating gives CASSSSGGNYGYTF.

V usage is TRBV6-1 and J usage is TRBJ1-1; weak D call: TRBD1 (5 bases). This CDR3 is built from 13 residues. The V end was cut by 2 bases, the J end by 5 bases, with 9 bases between. Germline V gene sequence: CDR1 MNHNS, CDR2 SASEGT. This CDR3 reads CASSELRGTEAFF. The CDR3 DNA follows: TGTGCCAGCAGTGAACTAAGGGGTACTGAAGCTTTCTTT.

This chain joins TRBV5-1 and TRBJ2-1; weak D call: TRBD2 (5 bases). There are 18 residues in the CDR3. Germline V lookup: CDR1 SGHRS, CDR2 YFSETQ. Trimming pared 0 bases from V and 0 bases from J, leaving 16 bases between. The CDR3 spells CASSLAPERRSSYNEQFF. The CDR3 DNA follows: TGCGCCAGCAGCTTGGCCCCCGAGCGGAGGAGCTCCTACAATGAGCAGTTCTTC. The full variable domain, its missing parts supplied by reference TRBV5-1 and TRBJ2-1, is KAGVTQTPRYLIKTRGQQVTLSCSPISGHRSVSWYQQTPGQGLQFLFEYFSETQRNKGNFPGRFSGRQFSNSRSEMNVSTLELGDSALYLCASSLAPERRSSYNEQFFGPGTRLTVL.

This chain uses TRBV7-9 with TRBJ1-4; D may be TRBD1 (5 bases). V lost 5 bases and J lost 7, with 20 bases in between. This CDR3 comprises 16 residues. Germline V lookup: CDR1 SEHNR, CDR2 FQNEAQ (reference sequence). The CDR3 nucleotides are TGTGCCAGCAGCCCCCATTTTGTGGGGGGAGGTGAAAAACTGTTTTTT. Its translation: CASSPHFVGGGEKLFF. Combining the CDR3 with reference TRBV7-9 and TRBJ1-4 gives the whole variable domain DTGVSQNPRHKITKRGQNVTFRCDPISEHNRLYWYRQTLGQGPEFLTYFQNEAQLEKSRLLSDRFSAERPKGSFSTLEIQRTEQGDSAMYLCASSPHFVGGGEKLFFGSGTQLSVL.

Regarding this clone: Germline and junction disagree at one end, which may indicate a read error. The chain's CDR3 is CASSPGTSGVSEQYF. CDR3 DNA sequence: TGTGCTAGCAGCCCCGGGACTAGCGGGGTAAGCGAGCAGTACTTC. The chain has TRBV7-7 and TRBJ2-7, with 13 bases aligning to TRBD2. The germline gives CDR1 SSHAT, CDR2 FNYEAQ (reference sequence). There are 15 residues in the CDR3. Together with reference TRBV7-7 and TRBJ2-7, the CDR3 gives the full variable domain: GAGVSQSPRYKVTKRGQDVTLRCDPISSHATLYWYQQALGQGPEFLTYFNYEAQPDKSGLPSDRFSAERPEGSISTLTIQRTEQRDSAMYRCASSPGTSGVSEQYFGPGTRLTVT.

The chain combines TRBV19 with TRBJ1-4; D remains unclear. V gave up 7 bases and J gave up 5 bases, with 14 bases separating them. The CDR3 has 14 residues. Germline assignment: CDR1 LNHDA and CDR2 SQIVND (reference sequence). CDR3 bases: TGTGCCAGTAAGTCTCCGGGATTAAATGAAAAACTGTTTTTT. It codes for CASKSPGLNEKLFF.

Written as DNA, the CDR3 is TGCGCCAGCAGCAAAGACAGCTTCTATGGCTACACCTTC. Translating it yields CASSKDSFYGYTF. The chain combines TRBV5-1 with TRBJ1-2; perhaps TRBD1 as D (5 bases). The V end was cut by 4 bases, the J end by 4 bases, with 11 bases between. Germline-derived CDR1 and CDR2 are SGHRS and YFSETQ. This CDR3 is 13 amino acids long.

The J gene is TRBJ2-2, the V gene TRBV5-1, with TRBD2 identical over 11 bases. J lost 4 bases, V lost 5 bases, and 7 bases had no gene match. CDR3 size: 16 residues. Germline V gene sequence: CDR1 SGHRS, CDR2 YFSETQ. CDR3 coding DNA: TGCGCCAGCAGTCCCGCCGGGACTAGCGGCACCGGGGAGCTGTTTTTT. Residues: CASSPAGTSGTGELFF.

The chain uses TRBV18 and TRBJ1-4; D remains unclear. The CDR3 totals 15 residues. Looked up from germline, CDR1 is KGHSH and CDR2 is LQKENI. V was shortened by 1 base and J by 6 bases, with 12 bases between the two germline ends. In DNA form, the CDR3 reads TGTGCCAGCTCACCACGAATAGCTCGGGATGAAAAACTGTTTTTT. Translated, it gives CASSPRIARDEKLFF.

The table lists this clone with a few counts. The CDR3 loop reads CASSDPGTGGSEQYF. The CDR3 bases are TGCGCCAGCAGTGACCCCGGGACAGGTGGGTCCGAGCAGTACTTC. This rearrangement joins TRBV10-2 to TRBJ2-7; 8 bases are shared with TRBD1. V shed 3 bases, J shed 6 bases, and the junction held 10 bases outside the gene matches. Germline-derived CDR1 and CDR2 are WSHSY and SAAADI. This CDR3 is 15 amino acids long.

This chain uses TRBV24-1 with TRBJ2-1; perhaps TRBD1 as D (6 bases). This CDR3 region has 14 residues. V dropped 4 bases and J dropped 4 bases, with 10 bases sitting between them. Germline CDR1 is KGHDR and CDR2 is SFDVKD. CDR3 loop: CATSDGQSYNEQFF. The CDR3, as DNA: TGTGCCACCAGTGACGGACAGAGTTACAATGAGCAGTTCTTC.

This clone appeared once. V is TRBV5-1 and J is TRBJ1-2; 9 bases align to TRBD1. Losses at the gene ends were 0 bases for V and 4 bases for J; bases not matched to a gene: 4. This CDR3 comprises 15 residues. CDR1 SGHRS and CDR2 YFSETQ come from the germline V gene. CDR3 protein: CASSLGQGGGYGYTF. DNA of the CDR3: TGCGCCAGCAGCTTGGGACAGGGGGGTGGCTATGGCTACACCTTC.

This chain joins TRBV29-1 and TRBJ2-2; TRBD1 agrees at 8 bases. The CDR3 totals 14 residues. Germline trimming cut 4 bases from V and 6 bases from J; bases unmatched to any gene: 7. CDR1 is SQVTM and CDR2 is ANQGSEA in the germline V gene. CDR3 in DNA: TGCAGCGTTGTTACGCAGGGGGCTGCCGGGGAGCTGTTTTTT. Protein product: CSVVTQGAAGELFF.

The chain combines TRBV7-2 with TRBJ2-3; D unresolved. This CDR3 has 14 amino acids. Germline V lookup: CDR1 SGHTA, CDR2 FQGNSA. The V end was cut by 1 base, the J end by 1 base, with 6 bases between. The DNA for the CDR3 is TGTGCCAGCAGCTTAGGCTTAGGCACAGATACGCAGTATTTT. Translating gives CASSLGLGTDTQYF.

The chain employs TRBV29-1 and TRBJ2-3; 11 bases match TRBD2. CDR3 size: 14 residues. Germline lookup yields CDR1 SQVTM and CDR2 ANQGSEA. Trimming cost V 5 bases and J 7 bases; bases outside gene matches: 8. The CDR3 bases are TGCAGCGTTATTATGACTAGCGGGATGTATACGCAGTATTTT. It yields the protein CSVIMTSGMYTQYF.

This clone has only a few counts. The J gene is TRBJ2-1, the V gene TRBV5-1; 7 bases match TRBD2. V gave up 9 bases and J gave up 4 bases; unmatched junction bases: 13. This CDR3 is 15 amino acids long. Germline-derived CDR1 and CDR2 are SGHRS and YFSETQ. In DNA form, the CDR3 reads TGCGCCACCGCCCCGGGGATTAGCGGGTACAATGAGCAGTTCTTC. The encoded protein is CATAPGISGYNEQFF.